Described below is a single TCR beta chain sequence and its context. Its target is not known. Germline CDR1 MGHRA, CDR2 YSYEKL. This CDR3 contains 16 residues. Trimming took off 0 bases at V and 3 bases at J, with 14 bases between the two ends. Profiled with immunoSEQ multiplex PCR; TCRdb holds only in-frame clones, not every one. The sample lists some 290,000 clones, around 90% occurring once. These data belong to a study of cytomegalovirus exposure and HLA in healthy donors. Whole-study findings and limits: Overall, approximately 150 TCR beta chains were annotated as cytomegalovirus-associated. In vitro experiments confirmed that three CMV-associated chains were specific for CMV antigens. The dataset shows that most TCR sequences were rare, while some public TCRs occurred in many donors.

J is TRBJ1-2 and V is TRBV4-1; maybe TRBD1 (5 bases). Input material: PBMCs. This TCR came from a man aged 25 to 40 in good health and CMV-seronegative. The CDR3 region has the DNA TGCGCCAGCAGCCAAGATTTTGCAGGGTCTGACTATGGCTACACCTTC. Translated, it gives CASSQDFAGSDYGYTF.